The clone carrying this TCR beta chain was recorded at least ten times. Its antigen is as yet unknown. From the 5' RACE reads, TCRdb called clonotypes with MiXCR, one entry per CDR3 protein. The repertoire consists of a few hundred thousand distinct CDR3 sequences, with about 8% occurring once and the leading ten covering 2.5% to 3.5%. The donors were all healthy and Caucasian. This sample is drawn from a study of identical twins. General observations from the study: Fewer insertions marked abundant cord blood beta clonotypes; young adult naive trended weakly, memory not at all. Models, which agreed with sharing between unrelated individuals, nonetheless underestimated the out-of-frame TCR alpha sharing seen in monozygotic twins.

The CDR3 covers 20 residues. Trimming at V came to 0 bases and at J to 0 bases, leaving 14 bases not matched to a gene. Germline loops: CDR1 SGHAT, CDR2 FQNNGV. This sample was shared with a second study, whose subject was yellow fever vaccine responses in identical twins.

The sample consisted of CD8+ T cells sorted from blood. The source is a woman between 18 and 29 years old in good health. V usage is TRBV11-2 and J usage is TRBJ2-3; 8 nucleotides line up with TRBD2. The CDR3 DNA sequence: TGTGCCAGCAGCTTAGAAGCCTTCGCTACGGGGGGGACTAGCACAGATACGCAGTATTTT. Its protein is CASSLEAFATGGTSTDTQYF.